These T cell receptor beta chains were read from a single sample in a study of blood T cell repertoires in COVID-19. Sequencing used immunoSEQ multiplex PCR; TCRdb keeps in-frame clones, though not all of them. The repertoire holds under 250,000 clones, with around 80% as singletons. Sequencing was carried out using peripheral blood. All receptors come from a woman between 70 and 85 years old with acute or convalescent COVID-19. Each CDR3 is given with its conserved first and last residue. The D gene is left open where the match is weak. Clone sizes are given selectively: once, few, many, or a class where the clone is expanded.

v_call	clone_size	d_call	j_call	cdr3_aa	cdr3_nt
TRBV4-1	-	-	TRBJ1-6	CASSQGDYNSPLHF	TGCGCCAGCAGCCAGGGAGACTATAATTCACCCCTCCACTTT
TRBV5-1	once	TRBD2	TRBJ2-1	CASSAGTSGGAWNEQFF	TGCGCCAGCAGCGCTGGGACTAGCGGGGGGGCGTGGAATGAGCAGTTCTTC
TRBV10-3	-	-	TRBJ2-5	CATLPDSGRGTQYF	TGTGCCACCCTTCCCGACAGCGGGCGAGGGACCCAGTACTTC
TRBV5-4	-	TRBD1	TRBJ2-3	CASSSGQVSDTQYF	TGTGCCAGCAGCTCCGGACAGGTTTCCGATACGCAGTATTTT
TRBV5-5	-	-	TRBJ1-3	CASSLELASGNTIYF	TGTGCCAGCAGCTTGGAGTTGGCCTCTGGAAACACCATATATTTT
TRBV19	-	-	TRBJ1-5	CASSMEGDQPQHF	TGTGCCAGTAGTATGGAGGGAGATCAGCCCCAGCATTTT
TRBV2	once	TRBD2	TRBJ2-5	CASRAGGAQETQYF	TGTGCCAGCAGAGCGGGGGGCGCGCAAGAGACCCAGTACTTC
TRBV24-1	-	TRBD1	TRBJ2-7	CATSSRTGGFEQYF	TGTGCCACCAGTTCCCGGACAGGCGGATTCGAGCAGTACTTC
TRBV15	-	-	TRBJ2-5	CATSRGAQETQYF	TGTGCCACCAGCAGAGGGGCCCAGGAGACCCAGTACTTC
TRBV25-1	-	-	TRBJ2-3	CASSTGVRDTQYF	TGTGCCAGCAGTACGGGAGTAAGAGATACGCAGTATTTT
TRBV19	-	-	TRBJ2-7	CASSRSPAIGEQYF	TGTGCCAGTAGTAGGAGCCCCGCAATCGGGGAGCAGTACTTC
TRBV4-2	-	-	TRBJ2-2	CASSQGRGNTGELFF	TGTGCCAGCAGCCAAGGTCGGGGGAACACCGGGGAGCTGTTTTTT
TRBV14	-	-	TRBJ2-7	CASSQERIATWVSYEQYF	TGTGCCAGCAGCCAAGAGAGGATAGCGACATGGGTCTCCTACGAGCAGTACTTC
TRBV5-3	-	TRBD1	TRBJ1-5	CARSLTGGTGSAQHF	TGTGCCAGAAGCTTAACAGGGGGCACGGGATCAGCCCAGCATTTT
TRBV3-1/TRBV3-2	few	-	TRBJ1-3	CASSRRDTTGNTIYF	TGTGCCAGCAGCCGCCGGGACACCACTGGAAACACCATATATTTT
TRBV5-1	many	TRBD1	TRBJ1-6	CASMADRGNSPLHF	TGCGCCAGCATGGCGGACAGGGGAAATTCACCCCTCCACTTT
TRBV23-1	-	-	TRBJ1-6	CASLAPGGPSSYNSPLHF	TGCGCCAGCCTCGCCCCCGGCGGCCCGAGCTCCTATAATTCACCCCTCCACTTT
TRBV27	-	-	TRBJ1-2	CASRPEGGNGYTF	TGTGCCAGCAGGCCGGAGGGAGGGAATGGCTACACCTTC
TRBV6-6	-	TRBD2	TRBJ2-5	CASSRGAGGASGETQYF	TGTGCCAGCAGTCGCGGGGCGGGGGGGGCGTCTGGAGAGACCCAGTACTTC
TRBV6-5	-	-	TRBJ2-2	CASEEGLTGELFF	TGTGCCAGCGAGGAGGGGCTAACCGGGGAGCTGTTTTTT
TRBV4-3	-	-	TRBJ2-1	CASSQDFKGRIHEQFF	TGCGCCAGCAGCCAAGATTTCAAGGGGAGGATACATGAGCAGTTCTTC
TRBV7-3	-	TRBD1	TRBJ2-1	CASSLTQGAYNEQFF	TGTGCCAGCAGCTTGACGCAGGGGGCGTACAATGAGCAGTTCTTC
TRBV3-1/TRBV3-2	-	-	TRBJ2-5	CASHLAGQETQYF	TGTGCCTCCCACCTCGCCGGTCAAGAGACCCAGTACTTC
TRBV9	-	-	TRBJ2-7	CASSVEGRANEQYF	TGTGCCAGCAGCGTAGAGGGCAGGGCCAACGAGCAGTACTTC
TRBV4-1	-	-	TRBJ1-5	CASSQETAGNQPQHF	TGCGCCAGCAGCCAAGAAACGGCAGGGAATCAGCCCCAGCATTTT
TRBV19	-	-	TRBJ2-1	CASSITEGSYNEQFF	TGTGCCAGTAGTATCACGGAGGGGTCCTACAATGAGCAGTTCTTC
TRBV6-5	few	TRBD1	TRBJ2-7	CASSGTGAREQYF	TGTGCCAGCAGCGGGACAGGGGCTCGCGAGCAGTACTTC
TRBV18	-	-	TRBJ1-1	CASSPPAPRGTEAFF	TGTGCCAGCTCACCACCGGCCCCAAGGGGCACTGAAGCTTTCTTT
TRBV23-1	-	-	TRBJ2-5	CASRHLFFVQYF	TGCGCCAGCCGACACCTATTTTTTGTCCAGTACTTC
TRBV5-1	-	-	TRBJ2-7	CASSPGSSYEQYF	TGCGCCAGCAGCCCGGGGTCCTCCTACGAGCAGTACTTC
TRBV5-1	few	TRBD1	TRBJ1-4	CASSFGQGEEKLFF	TGCGCCAGCAGCTTTGGTCAGGGGGAAGAAAAACTGTTTTTT
TRBV24-1	-	TRBD1	TRBJ1-5	CATSDDRGGGQPQHF	TGTGCCACCAGTGACGACAGGGGCGGGGGTCAGCCCCAGCATTTT
TRBV10-3	many	TRBD1	TRBJ2-3	CAISEGRPGQDRDTQYF	TGTGCCATCAGTGAGGGTCGTCCGGGACAGGATCGAGATACGCAGTATTTT
TRBV6-5	-	-	TRBJ2-1	CASSSHSSDNEQFF	TGTGCCAGCAGTAGCCACAGTTCGGACAATGAGCAGTTCTTC
TRBV2	-	TRBD2	TRBJ2-3	CASSELGSSGGWDTQYF	TGTGCCAGCAGTGAGTTGGGTAGTAGCGGGGGCTGGGATACGCAGTATTTT
TRBV2	-	-	TRBJ1-4	CASSENGRSNEKLFF	TGTGCCAGCAGTGAGAACGGTCGATCAAATGAAAAACTGTTTTTT
TRBV30	-	TRBD1	TRBJ2-5	CAWDRGLAETQYF	TGTGCCTGGGACAGGGGGCTAGCGGAGACCCAGTACTTC
TRBV5-4	-	-	TRBJ2-5	CASTSMTTPYQETQYF	TGTGCCAGCACCTCGATGACTACCCCGTACCAAGAGACCCAGTACTTC
TRBV18	-	-	TRBJ1-5	CASSLQGVHQPQHF	TGTGCCAGCTCACTACAGGGAGTGCACCAGCCCCAGCATTTT
TRBV29-1	-	-	TRBJ1-2	CSVLGLGGYTF	TGCAGCGTTCTGGGGCTTGGCGGCTACACCTTC
TRBV4-1	-	TRBD2	TRBJ2-7	CASSQGAGSSYEQYF	TGCGCCAGCAGCCAAGGAGCGGGGAGCTCCTACGAGCAGTACTTC
TRBV5-6	once	TRBD1	TRBJ1-2	CASSFLGRTGRTYGYTF	TGTGCCAGCAGCTTTCTCGGGAGGACAGGGCGGACTTATGGCTACACCTTC
TRBV5-1	once	TRBD1	TRBJ2-5	CASRTTGTDGETQYF	TGCGCCAGCAGAACGACCGGGACAGATGGGGAGACCCAGTACTTC
TRBV5-1	-	TRBD1	TRBJ1-1	CASSRDRGNTEAFF	TGCGCCAGCAGCCGGGACAGGGGGAACACTGAAGCTTTCTTT
TRBV18	-	-	TRBJ2-3	CASSPRAGASTDTQYF	TGTGCCAGCTCACCACGGGCGGGGGCCAGCACAGATACGCAGTATTTT
TRBV10-3	-	TRBD1	TRBJ1-6	CAISGQGLNSPLHF	TGTGCCATCAGTGGACAGGGCTTAAATTCACCCCTCCACTTT
TRBV5-1	-	TRBD1	TRBJ1-6	CASSLEVQGAGSPLHF	TGCGCCAGCAGCTTGGAGGTACAGGGGGCTGGATCACCCCTCCACTTT
TRBV2	-	TRBD1	TRBJ1-2	CASSLMGQVGYGYTF	TGTGCCAGCAGTCTTATGGGACAGGTGGGGTATGGCTACACCTTC
TRBV19	-	TRBD1	TRBJ1-5	CASSLDRVSNQPQHF	TGTGCCAGTAGTCTCGACAGGGTCAGCAATCAGCCCCAGCATTTT
TRBV2	-	-	TRBJ1-1	CASRESPNTEAFF	TGTGCCAGCAGAGAGTCACCGAACACTGAAGCTTTCTTT
TRBV11-1	-	-	TRBJ2-3	CASSLREGGGADTQYF	TGTGCCAGCAGCCTACGGGAAGGTGGGGGCGCAGATACGCAGTATTTT
TRBV30	few	-	TRBJ2-1	CAWATVEPANNEQFF	TGTGCCTGGGCGACTGTCGAGCCAGCTAACAATGAGCAGTTCTTC
TRBV2	-	TRBD1	TRBJ1-4	CASSDFAGGNEKLFF	TGTGCCAGCAGTGACTTCGCAGGGGGGAATGAAAAACTGTTTTTT